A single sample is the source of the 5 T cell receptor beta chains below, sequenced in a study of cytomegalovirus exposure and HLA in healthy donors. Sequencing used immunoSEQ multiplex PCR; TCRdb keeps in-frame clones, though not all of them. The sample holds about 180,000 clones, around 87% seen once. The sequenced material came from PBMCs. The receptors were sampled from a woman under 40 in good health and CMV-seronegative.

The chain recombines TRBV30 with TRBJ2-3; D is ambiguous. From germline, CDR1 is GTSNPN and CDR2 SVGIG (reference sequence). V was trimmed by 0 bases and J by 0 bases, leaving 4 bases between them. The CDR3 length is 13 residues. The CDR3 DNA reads TGTGCCTGGAGTGTTGCGAGCACAGATACGCAGTATTTT. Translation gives CAWSVASTDTQYF.

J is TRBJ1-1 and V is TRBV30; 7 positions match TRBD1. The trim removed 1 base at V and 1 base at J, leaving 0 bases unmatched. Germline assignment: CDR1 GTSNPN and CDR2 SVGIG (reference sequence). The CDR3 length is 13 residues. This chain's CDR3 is CAWSGQGNTEAFF. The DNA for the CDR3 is TGTGCCTGGAGTGGACAGGGGAACACTGAAGCTTTCTTT.

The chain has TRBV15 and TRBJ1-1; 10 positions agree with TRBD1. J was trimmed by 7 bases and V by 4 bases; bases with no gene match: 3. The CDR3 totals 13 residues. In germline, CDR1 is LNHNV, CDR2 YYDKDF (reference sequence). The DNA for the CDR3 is TGTGCCACCAGCACGGGACAGGGGATTGAAGCTTTCTTT. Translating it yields CATSTGQGIEAFF.

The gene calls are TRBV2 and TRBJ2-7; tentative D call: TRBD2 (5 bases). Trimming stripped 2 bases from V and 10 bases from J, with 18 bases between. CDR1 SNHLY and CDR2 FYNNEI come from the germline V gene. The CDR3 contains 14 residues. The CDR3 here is CASSEYSGSDIQYF. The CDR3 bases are TGTGCCAGCAGTGAATATTCGGGGTCAGACATCCAGTACTTC. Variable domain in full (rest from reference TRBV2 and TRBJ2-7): EPEVTQTPSHQVTQMGQEVILRCVPISNHLYFYWYRQILGQKVEFLVSFYNNEISEKSEIFDDQFSVERPDGSNFTLKIRSTKLEDSAMYFCASSEYSGSDIQYFGPGTRLTVT.

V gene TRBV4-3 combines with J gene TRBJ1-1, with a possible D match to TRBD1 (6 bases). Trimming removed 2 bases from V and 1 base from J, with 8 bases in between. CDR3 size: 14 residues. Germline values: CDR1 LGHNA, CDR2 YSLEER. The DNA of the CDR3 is TGCGCCAGCAGCCAAACAGGGAAGAACACTGAAGCTTTCTTT. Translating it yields CASSQTGKNTEAFF.